This T cell receptor beta chain was recovered during a study of CD8 T cells in Susac syndrome. General study findings and limits: A relatively small number of individuals underwent TCR sequencing and HLA analysis.

Germline V CDR1 and CDR2: SQVTM, ANQGSEA. The V segment lost 6 bases and the J segment 7 bases; nucleotides outside the gene matches: 17. The CDR3 is 15 residues long. TCR beta sequencing was performed on blood CD8+ and CD4+ T cells. Of note for this clonotype: The antigen is not known.

A quantity of about 0.45 to 1 ug RNA underwent reverse transcription using random hexamers. Via MiXCR, TCRdb re-called the immunoSEQ multiplex PCR reads, giving one row per CDR3 protein. There are 150,000 to 200,000 distinct CDR3 sequences in the sample; around 95% occur only once, and 0.13% lies in the top ten. The TCR originated in a human donor in good health. This sequence joins TRBV29-1 and TRBJ1-2, with 7 bases lining up with TRBD1. The sample consisted of CD4+ T cells from PBMCs. CDR3 DNA sequence: TGCAGCGTGGATGATCAGACAGGGACTCTCCCTGGCTACACCTTC. It codes for CSVDDQTGTLPGYTF.